These 20 T cell receptor beta chains originate from one sample sequenced in a study of cytomegalovirus exposure and HLA in healthy donors. The PCR contained 60 Vbeta and 13 Jbeta primers. Assay used: immunoSEQ multiplex PCR; TCRdb lists only in-frame clones, some missing. The table shows over 200,000 clones, with about 83% occurring only once. Sample: PBMCs. These TCRs come from a human donor in good health.

V and J are TRBV4-2 and TRBJ2-7; 11 bases fit TRBD2. The V and J ends lost 0 bases and 6 bases, in that order; junction bases with no gene match: 4. The CDR3 sequence is 15 residues long. In germline, CDR1 is LGHNA, CDR2 YNFKEQ. CDR3 amino acids: CASSQDLAGGLEQYF. CDR3 in DNA: TGTGCCAGCAGCCAAGATCTAGCGGGAGGTCTCGAGCAGTACTTC.

The CDR3 DNA sequence: TGTGCCAGCAGCTTGCAGAATTCACCCCTCCACTTT. It is translated as CASSLQNSPLHF. The chain couples TRBV5-4 to TRBJ1-6; D not certain. With 1 base removed from V and 7 bases from J, the gap between germline ends came to 3 bases. Germline V gene sequence: CDR1 SGHNT, CDR2 YYREEE (reference sequence). This CDR3 has 12 amino acids.

The V gene is TRBV2, the J gene TRBJ1-5; no clear D gene. Germline V CDR1 and CDR2: SNHLY, FYNNEI. CDR3 length: 15 amino acids. The V gene lost 2 bases and the J gene lost 4 bases, with 12 bases spanning the gap. The CDR3 region has the DNA TGTGCCAGCAGTGAAAGTCTGGGGAGGAATCAGCCCCAGCATTTT. Its protein product is CASSESLGRNQPQHF.

Details on this clone: Other DNA sequences in this specimen translate into the identical CDR3. The chain has TRBV5-1 and TRBJ2-3, with unresolved D. Germline V lookup: CDR1 SGHRS, CDR2 YFSETQ. Trimming cost V 2 bases and J 5 bases, with 6 bases left between them. There are 12 residues in the CDR3. The CDR3 DNA is TGCGCCAGCAGCTTTTCAGGAGATACGCAGTATTTT. As protein: CASSFSGDTQYF.

This clone has more than one count but fewer than ten. V gene TRBV7-6 combines with J gene TRBJ2-3; the D gene is possibly TRBD2 (5 bases). The CDR3 runs to 14 residues. V lost 1 base and J 3 bases, leaving 8 bases between the germline ends. CDR1 SGHVS and CDR2 FNYEAQ come from the germline V gene. DNA for the CDR3: TGTGCCAGCAGCTTAGGGGAGTCGACAGATACGCAGTATTTT. Translated: CASSLGESTDTQYF. Based on the CDR3 plus reference TRBV7-6 and TRBJ2-3, the full variable domain is GAGVSQSPRYKVTKRGQDVALRCDPISGHVSLYWYRQALGQGPEFLTYFNYEAQQDKSGLPNDRFSAERPEGSISTLTIQRTEQRDSAMYRCASSLGESTDTQYFGPGTRLTVL.

V gene TRBV28 combines with J gene TRBJ2-7; possibly TRBD1 for D (6 bases). V gave up 6 bases and J gave up 6 bases, with 24 bases separating them. The CDR3 has 16 amino acids. Germline lookup yields CDR1 MDHEN and CDR2 SYDVKM. This CDR3 reads CASSPPRLQGSVEQYF. In DNA form, the CDR3 reads TGTGCCAGCAGCCCTCCCCGTCTACAGGGTTCCGTCGAGCAGTACTTC.

With regard to this clone: Germline is not matched at one junction end, which may reflect a read error. The gene calls are TRBV15 and TRBJ2-1, with D possibly matching TRBD1 (6 bases). The germline V gene has CDR1 LNHNV and CDR2 YYDKDF (reference sequence). The CDR3 is made up of 20 amino acids. The CDR3 sequence: CATSRGAGAKYKPWGNGQFF. The CDR3 DNA sequence: TGTGCCACCAGCAGAGGCGCAGGGGCAAAGTACAAACCATGGGGCAATGGGCAGTTCTTC.

This chain links TRBV5-8 with TRBJ2-5, with D possibly TRBD2 on 6 matching bases. This CDR3 has 14 residues. V lost 4 bases and J 2 bases, leaving 12 bases between the germline ends. Germline CDR1 reads SGHTS; CDR2 reads YDEGEE. DNA for the CDR3: TGTGCCAGCAGCCGCCCCGGAGGGCAAGAGACCCAGTACTTC. As protein: CASSRPGGQETQYF.

This chain joins TRBV14 and TRBJ1-2; D might be TRBD1 (5 bases). This CDR3 spans 16 amino acids. Trimming removed 0 bases at V and 5 bases at J, with 16 bases between. From germline, CDR1 is SGHDN and CDR2 FVKESK. CDR3 DNA: TGTGCCAGCAGCCAAGAAGTAAGCCCCCGGGGGTATGGCTACACCTTC. Its translation: CASSQEVSPRGYGYTF.

The chain combines TRBV5-1 with TRBJ2-7, with a possible D match to TRBD1 (6 bases). The germline CDR1 and CDR2 sequences are SGHRS and YFSETQ. This CDR3 contains 16 residues. V was shortened by 0 bases and J by 2 bases, with 15 bases between the two germline ends. The DNA of the CDR3 is TGCGCCAGCAGCTTGGTTGTAGGGACAATTGCCTACGAGCAGTACTTC. It translates to CASSLVVGTIAYEQYF.

The genes are TRBV9 and TRBJ2-6, with 12 bases aligning to TRBD1. After removal of 1 base from V and 4 bases from J, the junction contained 12 bases not matched to a gene. Germline V gene sequence: CDR1 SGDLS, CDR2 YYNGEE. This CDR3 contains 20 residues. CDR3 protein: CASSVPVHRDRGRGANVLTF. DNA for the CDR3: TGTGCCAGCAGCGTACCTGTCCACCGGGACAGGGGGCGAGGGGCCAACGTCCTGACTTTC.

The sample holds a few counts of this clone. The chain carries TRBV6-1 and TRBJ1-2; perhaps TRBD1 as D (6 bases). Deletions cut 7 bases from V and 4 bases from J, with 13 bases between. CDR1 and CDR2 (germline): MNHNS, SASEGT. This CDR3 is 13 amino acids long. Here the CDR3 DNA reads TGTGCCAGCAAGATTGGACAGTCCTATGGCTACACCTTC. It codes for CASKIGQSYGYTF.

This clone was counted a single time. V is TRBV11-2 and J is TRBJ2-7; TRBD1 matches 7 bases. V gave up 3 bases and J gave up 2 bases; unmatched junction bases: 10. The germline V gene has CDR1 SGHAT and CDR2 FQNNGV. The CDR3 is made up of 16 amino acids. CDR3 residues: CASSFPIGQGAYEQYF. CDR3 DNA sequence: TGTGCCAGCAGCTTCCCCATAGGGCAGGGGGCCTACGAGCAGTACTTC.

The chain joins TRBV28 to TRBJ1-4, with TRBD1 matching over 8 bases. The CDR3 extends over 21 amino acids. Germline-derived CDR1 and CDR2 are MDHEN and SYDVKM. V was pared by 3 bases and J by 2 bases, with 20 bases of the junction left unmatched. This CDR3 is CASSFPSPGTGGPGTNEKLFF. The CDR3 DNA sequence: TGTGCCAGCAGTTTCCCGAGCCCCGGGACAGGAGGCCCTGGGACTAATGAAAAACTGTTTTTT. Supplemented by reference TRBV28 and TRBJ1-4, the full variable domain reads DVKVTQSSRYLVKRTGEKVFLECVQDMDHENMFWYRQDPGLGLRLIYFSYDVKMKEKGDIPEGYSVSREKKERFSLILESASTNQTSMYLCASSFPSPGTGGPGTNEKLFFGSGTQLSVL.

The V gene is TRBV5-6, the J gene TRBJ1-2; D possibly corresponds to TRBD1 (5 bases). Trimming took off 6 bases at V and 1 base at J, with 19 bases between the two ends. The CDR3 is 16 amino acids. CDR1 SGHDT and CDR2 YYEEEE come from the germline V gene. CDR3 region: CASTTHRQNGNYGYTF. CDR3 bases: TGTGCCAGCACCACCCACCGACAGAACGGTAACTATGGCTACACCTTC.

The chain couples TRBV7-9 to TRBJ2-1; tentative D call: TRBD1 (5 bases). Per the germline V gene, CDR1 is SEHNR and CDR2 is FQNEAQ (reference sequence). Trimming cost V 1 base and J 10 bases, with 8 bases left between them. This CDR3 is built from 12 residues. The CDR3, as DNA: TGTGCCAGCAGCTTAGAAGACAGCGAGCAGTTCTTC. This sequence encodes CASSLEDSEQFF.

The CDR3 bases are TGTGCCAGCAGTGGGACAGTCGGTAAAATAGCGGGAGAGCTTCGGGAGACCCAGTACTTC. Amino acids: CASSGTVGKIAGELRETQYF. The V gene is TRBV6-1, the J gene TRBJ2-5; TRBD2 agrees at 9 bases. The length of the CDR3 is 20 residues. The V gene end was trimmed by 4 bases and the J gene end by 5 bases; junction bases not matched to a gene: 23. CDR1 is MNHNS, CDR2 SASEGT, per germline.

V is TRBV6-1 and J is TRBJ2-5, with 9 bases matching TRBD2. The CDR3 runs to 13 residues. The V and J ends lost 11 bases and 10 bases, in that order; junction bases with no gene match: 14. Germline V CDR1 and CDR2: MNHNS, SASEGT. The CDR3 loop is CAVSGGTVRIQYF. In nucleotides, the CDR3 is TGTGCCGTCAGCGGGGGGACGGTAAGGATCCAGTACTTC.

The chain has TRBV7-2 and TRBJ2-1; 8 bases match TRBD2. Germline V gives CDR1 SGHTA, CDR2 FQGNSA. Trimming at V came to 5 bases and at J to 4 bases, leaving 16 bases not matched to a gene. CDR3 size: 18 residues. The CDR3 loop is CASSTHKPLAGRYNEQFF. In DNA form, the CDR3 reads TGTGCCAGCAGCACACACAAACCCCTAGCGGGTCGATACAATGAGCAGTTCTTC.

The chain uses TRBV15 and TRBJ2-5, with TRBD1 matching over 10 bases. J was trimmed by 5 bases and V by 1 base; bases with no gene match: 13. Germline CDR1 LNHNV, CDR2 YYDKDF (reference sequence). The CDR3 runs to 18 residues. The chain's CDR3 is CATSRGRHDRGLQETQYF. The CDR3 coding sequence is TGTGCCACCAGCAGAGGTCGCCACGACAGGGGGCTCCAGGAGACCCAGTACTTC.